The clone carrying this TCR beta chain was counted only a few times. With 2 bases removed from V and 6 bases from J, the gap between germline ends came to 12 bases. CDR1 and CDR2 (germline): SGDLS, YYNGEE. CDR3 length: 14 residues. The sample originates from a study of blood T cell repertoires in COVID-19. Study-level information: The United States, Italy and Spain were the sources of the acute and convalescent COVID-19 samples.

Original handling: Estimates of nucleated cell counts were drawn from the amplification of reference gene primers. Generated by immunoSEQ multiplex PCR, the TCRdb table keeps only in-frame clones and is missing some. That table supplies the V and J calls and clone size; D and trimming were determined from the DNA. The top ten clones hold approximately 8% of a sample with approximately 150,000 clones, roughly 79% of them seen once. Sequencing was carried out using peripheral blood. The source of this sequence is a human donor in a cohort sampled during active COVID-19. The rearrangement links TRBV9 to TRBJ2-4, with a tentative D call TRBD2 (6 bases). CDR3 DNA sequence: TGTGCCAGCAGCGTCACCGCGGAGGGAAACATTCAGTACTTC. It translates to CASSVTAEGNIQYF.